This TCR beta chain was identified in a study of early T cells in non-severe SARS-CoV-2 infection. The CDR3 loop spans 13 amino acids. Germline V gene lookup returns CDR1 MGHRA and CDR2 YSYEKL. TCRdb passed the 5' RACE reads through MiXCR, listing each CDR3 protein once. Among around 44,000 distinct CDR3 sequences listed, roughly 9.8% were seen once. Study findings and constraints: Clonotype matching in VDJdb favored anti-spike CD8 responses and did not capture private and CD4 specificities.

Turning to this clonotype: Its target is unknown. A much larger clone lies a single base off, so this may be a read error.

The V gene is TRBV4-1, the J gene TRBJ2-1; a weak D match, TRBD2 (6 bases). Material: whole blood. This clonotype was sampled from an adult who was a healthcare worker with PCR-confirmed SARS-CoV-2 infection or an uninfected control (not recorded which). CDR3 sequence (DNA): TGCACCAGCAGCCCACGGGACGGAGGGGAGCAGTTCTTC. The encoded protein is CTSSPRDGGEQFF.